The T cell receptor (delta chain) described here comes from a study of γδ T cells in repeated Plasmodium falciparum infection. As for the study in general: Donors were malaria-exposed Malian children or age- and gender-matched Australian children.

TCRdb reanalysed the multiplex PCR reads via CATT. The repertoire holds tens of thousands of delta-chain clones, with 1.6% as singletons. Study-wide results and limits: Over time and infection, Vgamma9/Vdelta2+ repertoires remained highly stable and polyclonal. Malian children's Vdelta2-negative repertoires appeared more expanded and less diverse than Australians'.

Vgamma9/Vdelta2+ and Vdelta2-negative gammadelta T cells were flow-sorted from PBMC for bulk sequencing. This clone was counted only a few times. The antigen is unknown. This DNA's translation and the protein TCRdb lists, from a much larger clone, do not match at residue 9, likely due to a read error; the protein shown is translated from the DNA. Trimming removed 1 base from V and 4 bases from J, with 25 bases in between. Germline-derived CDR1 and CDR2 are TSWWSYY and QGS. The CDR3 sequence is 19 residues long. The sample consisted of gamma-delta T cells from blood. V usage is TRDV1 and J usage is TRDJ1, with D maybe TRDD3 (7 bases). The J gene, missing from TCRdb, was assigned here through DNA to germline matching. The receptor was derived from a pool of human donors (malaria-infected and uninfected, not separated). DNA of the CDR3: TGTGCTCTTGGGGAACCTTGGGCCCTCCTACGGGGGGATGGCGATAAACTCATCTTT. Residues: CALGEPWALLRGDGDKLIF.